This T cell receptor (beta chain) was sequenced during a study of early stage breast cancer tumors. V lost 1 base and J 7 bases, leaving 5 bases between the germline ends. The CDR3 extends over 12 amino acids. Per germline, CDR1 LNHDA and CDR2 SQIVND (reference sequence). Generated by immunoSEQ multiplex PCR, the TCRdb table keeps only in-frame clones and is missing some. The table shows 50,000 to 65,000 clones, with 75% to 95% occurring only once. The chain carries TRBV19 and TRBJ2-1, with a weak D call TRBD2 (5 bases). This clonotype originated in a person aged 65-85 years with breast cancer. Sequenced material: blood. The CDR3 loop is CASSIGENEQFF. The CDR3 coding sequence is TGTGCCAGTAGTATAGGGGAGAATGAGCAGTTCTTC.